These T cell receptor beta chains were read from a single sample in a study of cytomegalovirus exposure and HLA in healthy donors. Only in-frame clones appear in the TCRdb table, and some are missing; sequencing was by immunoSEQ multiplex PCR. The table has over 75,000 clones, roughly 86% seen once. Sequencing was carried out using PBMCs. The receptors come from a woman aged 18-35 years in good health and CMV-seropositive. Each CDR3 is given with its conserved first and last residue. D genes are given only for firm matches. Where a row states a size, it is once, few, many or the class of an expanded clone; other rows omit it.

d_gene,v_gene,j_gene,abundance,CDR3nt,CDR3aa
TRBD2,TRBV30,TRBJ2-5,.,TGTGCCTGGAGTGTAGGCCTAGCGGGGGAGACCCAGTACTTC,CAWSVGLAGETQYF
.,TRBV7-9,TRBJ2-3,.,TGTGCCAGCAGCACCCCCGGGACTAGCACAGATACGCAGTATTTT,CASSTPGTSTDTQYF
TRBD1,TRBV6-1,TRBJ2-1,.,TGTGCCAGCAGTGAATTAGGGACAGGGGGTGGTGAGCAGTTCTTC,CASSELGTGGGEQFF
.,TRBV5-1,TRBJ1-5,.,TGCGCCAGCAGCCTCTTCCCGCACAGCAGCAATCAGCCCCAGCATTTT,CASSLFPHSSNQPQHF
TRBD1,TRBV4-1,TRBJ1-2,once,TGCGCCAGCAGCCAAGGGGACAGGTCCTATGGCTACACCTTC,CASSQGDRSYGYTF
TRBD1,TRBV7-9,TRBJ1-2,.,TGTGCCAGCAGCTCCGGACAGGGTAGAAACTATGGCTACACCTTC,CASSSGQGRNYGYTF
.,TRBV6-5,TRBJ2-1,.,TGTGCCAGCAGTTACGAGGGCAATGAGCAGTTCTTC,CASSYEGNEQFF
TRBD2,TRBV9,TRBJ2-1,.,TGTGCCAGCAGCATAATGGCTAGCGGGAATGAGCAGTTCTTC,CASSIMASGNEQFF
TRBD2,TRBV28,TRBJ2-5,.,TGTGCCAGTCTAGCGGGGCGGCAGGAGACCCAGTACTTC,CASLAGRQETQYF
.,TRBV18,TRBJ2-7,.,TGTGCCAGCTCACCACTCAGGTCAGGGGAGTTGTACGAGCAGTACTTC,CASSPLRSGELYEQYF
TRBD2,TRBV30,TRBJ2-1,.,TGTGCCTGGAGTGTTGGGGTGGGACTAGCGGGACCCCTCAGTGAGCAGTTCTTC,CAWSVGVGLAGPLSEQFF
TRBD2,TRBV6-5,TRBJ2-4,.,TGTGCCAGCGCCCCGTCCAGCGGGGGTCGAAACATTCAGTACTTC,CASAPSSGGRNIQYF
TRBD2,TRBV27,TRBJ2-2,.,TGTGCCACCCGGGACTACCCCGGGGAGCTGTTTTTT,CATRDYPGELFF
TRBD2,TRBV5-1,TRBJ2-3,.,TGCGCCAGCAGCTCAGGACTAGTTAGCACAGATACGCAGTATTTT,CASSSGLVSTDTQYF
TRBD2,TRBV6-5,TRBJ2-5,.,TGTGCCAGCAGGCCTAGCGGGGAAGAGACCCAGTACTTC,CASRPSGEETQYF
TRBD1,TRBV10-3,TRBJ2-7,.,TGTGCCATCAGTGAAGGGACAGAGCAGGGTACCTACGAGCAGTACTTC,CAISEGTEQGTYEQYF
TRBD1,TRBV5-1,TRBJ1-1,.,TGCGCCAGCAGCCCGGGCCATAGACAGGGGAACACTGAAGCTTTCTTT,CASSPGHRQGNTEAFF
.,TRBV6-8,TRBJ1-2,.,TGTGCCAGCAGCCTATGGGGAGTCAGGAAAACGGGAGGCTACACCTTC,CASSLWGVRKTGGYTF
.,TRBV2,TRBJ1-1,.,TGTGCCAGCAGTGCCGGGGGAGGGGGCACTGAAGCTTTCTTT,CASSAGGGGTEAFF
.,TRBV27,TRBJ2-7,.,TGTGCCAGCACAGGGGCTACCTACGAGCAGTACTTC,CASTGATYEQYF
.,TRBV9,TRBJ2-5,once,TGTGCCAGCAGCGTAGAAGGAGGGGAAGAGACCCAGTACTTC,CASSVEGGEETQYF
TRBD1,TRBV7-9,TRBJ1-1,.,TGTGCCAGCAGTTTTGAATACAGGGGGCGGGCTGAAGCTTTCTTT,CASSFEYRGRAEAFF
TRBD1,TRBV27,TRBJ2-7,.,TGTGCCAGCAGTTTAAGCGAGGGGGCCAGGGAGCAGTACTTC,CASSLSEGAREQYF
TRBD2,TRBV7-9,TRBJ2-1,few,TGTTCCAGCAGCCTAGGGACTAGCGGGAGTAGGAATGAGCAGTTCTTC,CSSSLGTSGSRNEQFF
TRBD1,TRBV5-1,TRBJ1-2,.,TGCGCCAGCACCGGGACAGGGGGCGGTTTTGGCTACACCTTC,CASTGTGGGFGYTF
TRBD1,TRBV18,TRBJ2-2,.,TGTGCCAGCTCACGGGACAGGGGAAGCACCGGGGAGCTGTTTTTT,CASSRDRGSTGELFF
TRBD1,TRBV5-1,TRBJ2-7,.,TGCGCCAGCAGCTTGAGGGGGACAGCGAGCTCCTACGAGCAGTACTTC,CASSLRGTASSYEQYF
.,TRBV28,TRBJ2-5,.,TGTGCCAGCAGTTTAGGTGGTTCCAGGGCGAAACGGTACTTC,CASSLGGSRAKRYF
TRBD1,TRBV19,TRBJ2-5,.,TGTGCCAGTAGACCTCGGACAGGGGGAGAGACCCAGTACTTC,CASRPRTGGETQYF
.,TRBV6-5,TRBJ2-7,.,TGTGCCAGCAGTCAGAGACCAGGAAACGAGCAGTACTTC,CASSQRPGNEQYF
TRBD1,TRBV19,TRBJ2-6,.,TGTGCCAGTGCCGGGACAGGGTTTCCCGGGGCCAACGTCCTGACTTTC,CASAGTGFPGANVLTF
.,TRBV6-5,TRBJ1-1,.,TGTGCCAGCAGACCACATGGACGGGGGAACACTGAAGCTTTCTTT,CASRPHGRGNTEAFF
.,TRBV6-1,TRBJ2-1,.,TGTGCCAGCAGTTTTCTAGGTTCCCACGACAATGAGCAGTTCTTC,CASSFLGSHDNEQFF
.,TRBV11-2,TRBJ1-1,.,TGTGCCAGCAGCTTTGGGGGGGGGCTTGATGCTTTCTTT,CASSFGGGLDAFF
.,TRBV5-1,TRBJ2-1,.,TGCGCCAGCAGCACCCACGCGAACGGCTCCTACAATGAGCAGTTCTTC,CASSTHANGSYNEQFF
TRBD2,TRBV5-5,TRBJ2-1,few,TGTGCCAGCAGCTTAGGCGGGACTAGCGGGAGCAATGAGCAGTTCTTC,CASSLGGTSGSNEQFF
TRBD1,TRBV4-2,TRBJ2-7,.,TGTGCCAGCAGCCAAGCAGGGGGCCTTGGGGACGAGCAGTACTTC,CASSQAGGLGDEQYF
.,TRBV6-5,TRBJ2-7,.,TGTGCCAGCAGTTACTCAAGACAGGAGAACTACGAGCAGTACTTC,CASSYSRQENYEQYF
.,TRBV6-5,TRBJ2-7,.,TGTGCCAGCAGTTACTGGGGAGGGGGAGGGAGCGAGCAGTACTTC,CASSYWGGGGSEQYF
.,TRBV6-1,TRBJ1-5,.,TGTGCCAGCAGTGGACAGCCAAACTATAGCAATCAGCCCCAGCATTTT,CASSGQPNYSNQPQHF
TRBD2,TRBV7-9,TRBJ2-1,.,TGTGCCAGCAGCACCCTAGCGGGGGTATTCAATGAGCAGTTCTTC,CASSTLAGVFNEQFF